Listed below are T cell receptor beta chains from one sample, sequenced in a study of blood T cell repertoires in COVID-19. This table comes from immunoSEQ multiplex PCR, and its TCRdb copy is limited to in-frame clones, with some not included. The table lists 95,000 to 110,000 clones, more than 80% of them singletons. Sequencing was performed on peripheral blood. The origin of the receptors is a man aged 55-75 years with acute or convalescent COVID-19. Each CDR3 is given with its conserved first and last residue. The D gene is left open where the match is weak. For some rows the clone size is stated as once, few or many, or as a class when expanded; others skip it.

cdr3_aa: CASSLQGMNTEAFF
cdr3_nt: TGTGCCAGCAGCCTTCAGGGTATGAACACTGAAGCTTTCTTT
d_call: -
clone_size: -
v_call: TRBV5-4
j_call: TRBJ1-1

cdr3_aa: CSSERGADTQYF
cdr3_nt: TGCAGCTCCGAGCGAGGCGCAGATACGCAGTATTTT
d_call: -
clone_size: -
v_call: TRBV29-1
j_call: TRBJ2-3

cdr3_aa: CASSLVPGGMTEAFF
cdr3_nt: TGTGCCAGCAGCTTAGTCCCGGGGGGGATGACTGAAGCTTTCTTT
d_call: -
clone_size: -
v_call: TRBV7-9
j_call: TRBJ1-1

cdr3_aa: CASSVGGGGSAGETQYF
cdr3_nt: TGTGCCAGCAGCGTAGGCGGCGGCGGGAGCGCAGGGGAGACCCAGTACTTC
d_call: TRBD2
clone_size: many
v_call: TRBV9
j_call: TRBJ2-5

cdr3_aa: CSAARTVGFFF
cdr3_nt: TGCAGTGCGGCAAGGACAGTCGGCTTCTTCTTT
d_call: -
clone_size: -
v_call: TRBV20-1
j_call: TRBJ1-1

cdr3_aa: CASSQRLGQGGSPLHF
cdr3_nt: TGTGCCAGCAGCCAGCGTTTGGGACAGGGAGGTTCACCCCTCCACTTT
d_call: TRBD1
clone_size: -
v_call: TRBV3-1/TRBV3-2
j_call: TRBJ1-6

cdr3_aa: CASSIDRLAGVYEQFF
cdr3_nt: TGTGCCAGTAGTATAGATCGCCTAGCGGGAGTGTATGAGCAGTTCTTC
d_call: TRBD2
clone_size: -
v_call: TRBV19
j_call: TRBJ2-1

cdr3_aa: CASSLGLAETYNEQFF
cdr3_nt: TGCGCCAGCAGCTTGGGACTAGCGGAGACCTACAATGAGCAGTTCTTC
d_call: TRBD2
clone_size: -
v_call: TRBV5-1
j_call: TRBJ2-1

cdr3_aa: CASSSRLAGGTGELFF
cdr3_nt: TGTGCCAGCAGCTCGCGACTAGCGGGAGGCACCGGGGAGCTGTTTTTT
d_call: TRBD2
clone_size: -
v_call: TRBV7-9
j_call: TRBJ2-2

cdr3_aa: CASSHQGPGELFF
cdr3_nt: TGTGCCAGCAGTCACCAGGGGCCCGGGGAGCTGTTTTTT
d_call: -
clone_size: -
v_call: TRBV28
j_call: TRBJ2-2

cdr3_aa: CASSLSTGIGNQPQHF
cdr3_nt: TGTGCCAGCAGCTTGTCGACAGGGATCGGCAATCAGCCCCAGCATTTT
d_call: TRBD1
clone_size: -
v_call: TRBV5-8
j_call: TRBJ1-5

cdr3_aa: CASSSGQANTEAFF
cdr3_nt: TGTGCCAGCAGTTCGGGACAGGCGAACACTGAAGCTTTCTTT
d_call: TRBD1
clone_size: -
v_call: TRBV28
j_call: TRBJ1-1

cdr3_aa: CASSSPRDTDTQYF
cdr3_nt: TGTGCCAGCAGTTCCCCCCGGGACACAGATACGCAGTATTTT
d_call: -
clone_size: -
v_call: TRBV27
j_call: TRBJ2-3

cdr3_aa: CASSLADSYEQYF
cdr3_nt: TGTGCCAGCAGTTTGGCAGATTCCTACGAGCAGTACTTC
d_call: -
clone_size: -
v_call: TRBV27
j_call: TRBJ2-7

cdr3_aa: CASSPGTGSRETQYF
cdr3_nt: TGTGCCAGCTCACCAGGGACAGGTAGTCGGGAGACCCAGTACTTC
d_call: TRBD1
clone_size: -
v_call: TRBV18
j_call: TRBJ2-5

cdr3_aa: CASSLNRAGANEQFF
cdr3_nt: TGTGCCAGCAGCTTAAACCGCGCGGGAGCGAATGAGCAGTTCTTC
d_call: TRBD2
clone_size: -
v_call: TRBV11-2
j_call: TRBJ2-1

cdr3_aa: CASSTGKGQETQYF
cdr3_nt: TGCGCCAGCAGTACAGGGAAGGGCCAAGAGACCCAGTACTTC
d_call: -
clone_size: once
v_call: TRBV5-1
j_call: TRBJ2-5

cdr3_aa: CAINHDIDQPQHF
cdr3_nt: TGTGCCATCAACCACGACATCGATCAGCCCCAGCATTTT
d_call: -
clone_size: -
v_call: TRBV10-3
j_call: TRBJ1-5

cdr3_aa: CAWSGGGILGQPQHF
cdr3_nt: TGTGCCTGGAGCGGAGGGGGCATTTTGGGGCAGCCCCAGCATTTT
d_call: TRBD1
clone_size: -
v_call: TRBV30
j_call: TRBJ1-5

cdr3_aa: CASSYGDNQPQHF
cdr3_nt: TGTGCCAGCAGTTACGGGGACAATCAGCCCCAGCATTTT
d_call: -
clone_size: -
v_call: TRBV12-3/TRBV12-4
j_call: TRBJ1-5

cdr3_aa: CASSVGGGQNTIYF
cdr3_nt: TGTGCCAGCAGCGTAGGGGGAGGACAAAACACCATATATTTT
d_call: -
clone_size: -
v_call: TRBV9
j_call: TRBJ1-3

cdr3_aa: CASSLHRGISIQYF
cdr3_nt: TGTGCCAGCAGTTTACACCGCGGGATCAGCATTCAGTACTTC
d_call: -
clone_size: -
v_call: TRBV27
j_call: TRBJ2-4

cdr3_aa: CASSQETEKQYF
cdr3_nt: TGCGCCAGCAGTCAGGAGACAGAGAAGCAGTACTTC
d_call: -
clone_size: -
v_call: TRBV5-1
j_call: TRBJ2-7

cdr3_aa: CASSLNRDRETQYF
cdr3_nt: TGTGCCAGCAGCCTCAACAGGGACCGGGAGACCCAGTACTTC
d_call: -
clone_size: few
v_call: TRBV5-4
j_call: TRBJ2-5

cdr3_aa: CSVEGTARIHNEQFF
cdr3_nt: TGCAGCGTTGAGGGGACTGCCAGAATTCACAATGAGCAGTTCTTC
d_call: -
clone_size: once
v_call: TRBV29-1
j_call: TRBJ2-1

cdr3_aa: CASSWQGGNQPQHF
cdr3_nt: TGTGCCAGTAGTTGGCAGGGCGGCAATCAGCCCCAGCATTTT
d_call: -
clone_size: -
v_call: TRBV19
j_call: TRBJ1-5

cdr3_aa: CASSMAVSYQETQYF
cdr3_nt: TGTGCCAGTAGTATGGCGGTTTCCTACCAAGAGACCCAGTACTTC
d_call: -
clone_size: -
v_call: TRBV19
j_call: TRBJ2-5

cdr3_aa: CASVSGVPSSGNTIYF
cdr3_nt: TGTGCCAGCGTATCAGGGGTTCCCTCCTCTGGAAACACCATATATTTT
d_call: -
clone_size: -
v_call: TRBV7-6
j_call: TRBJ1-3

cdr3_aa: CASRGGAENTEAFF
cdr3_nt: TGTGCCAGCAGAGGAGGGGCGGAGAACACTGAAGCTTTCTTT
d_call: -
clone_size: -
v_call: TRBV2
j_call: TRBJ1-1

cdr3_aa: CSVRKAGKTGELFF
cdr3_nt: TGCAGCGTGCGAAAAGCGGGAAAGACCGGGGAGCTGTTTTTT
d_call: TRBD2
clone_size: -
v_call: TRBV29-1
j_call: TRBJ2-2

cdr3_aa: CASSLTDTNEQFF
cdr3_nt: TGCGCCAGCAGCTTGACTGATACCAATGAGCAGTTCTTC
d_call: -
clone_size: -
v_call: TRBV5-1
j_call: TRBJ2-1

cdr3_aa: CSAARGYEQFF
cdr3_nt: TGCAGTGCCGCGCGGGGGTATGAGCAGTTCTTC
d_call: TRBD2
clone_size: -
v_call: TRBV20-1
j_call: TRBJ2-1

cdr3_aa: CASSPLLGAEQFF
cdr3_nt: TGTGCCAGCAGCCCCCTTTTGGGCGCTGAGCAGTTCTTC
d_call: -
clone_size: once
v_call: TRBV3-1/TRBV3-2
j_call: TRBJ2-1

cdr3_aa: CASSLGGRRLYGYTF
cdr3_nt: TGTGCCAGCAGTTTGGGAGGACGGCGACTCTATGGCTACACCTTC
d_call: -
clone_size: -
v_call: TRBV28
j_call: TRBJ1-2

cdr3_aa: CASSVDLAITDTQYF
cdr3_nt: TGTGCCAGCAGCGTAGATCTAGCAATCACAGATACGCAGTATTTT
d_call: -
clone_size: -
v_call: TRBV9
j_call: TRBJ2-3

cdr3_aa: CAISDYGSSYNEQFF
cdr3_nt: TGTGCCATCAGTGATTATGGGAGCTCCTACAATGAGCAGTTCTTC
d_call: -
clone_size: -
v_call: TRBV10-3
j_call: TRBJ2-1

cdr3_aa: CASSEQAGHYNSPLHF
cdr3_nt: TGTGCCAGCAGTGAACAGGCAGGGCATTATAATTCACCCCTCCACTTT
d_call: -
clone_size: -
v_call: TRBV6-1
j_call: TRBJ1-6

cdr3_aa: CASSFFTDRSNEQYF
cdr3_nt: TGCGCCAGCAGTTTTTTTACGGACAGGTCGAACGAGCAGTACTTC
d_call: TRBD1
clone_size: -
v_call: TRBV5-1
j_call: TRBJ2-7

cdr3_aa: CASSSGGVRGYGYTF
cdr3_nt: TGTGCCAGTAGTTCAGGAGGGGTTCGAGGCTATGGCTACACCTTC
d_call: -
clone_size: once
v_call: TRBV19
j_call: TRBJ1-2

cdr3_aa: CAWSLGGSSNSPLHF
cdr3_nt: TGTGCCTGGAGTTTGGGAGGCAGTTCTAATTCACCCCTCCACTTT
d_call: -
clone_size: -
v_call: TRBV30
j_call: TRBJ1-6

cdr3_aa: CATSESGQGPNQPQHF
cdr3_nt: TGTGCCACCAGTGAGTCGGGACAGGGACCAAATCAGCCCCAGCATTTT
d_call: TRBD1
clone_size: few
v_call: TRBV24-1
j_call: TRBJ1-5

cdr3_aa: CASSSPGQGAYEQYF
cdr3_nt: TGTGCCAGCAGTTCGCCCGGACAGGGGGCCTACGAGCAGTACTTC
d_call: TRBD1
clone_size: -
v_call: TRBV27
j_call: TRBJ2-7

cdr3_aa: CASSGIFTGPNEQFF
cdr3_nt: TGTGCCAGCAGCGGAATCTTTACAGGGCCCAATGAGCAGTTCTTC
d_call: -
clone_size: -
v_call: TRBV5-5
j_call: TRBJ2-1

cdr3_aa: CASQSTGRNQPQHF
cdr3_nt: TGTGCCAGCCAATCGACAGGGCGGAATCAGCCCCAGCATTTT
d_call: TRBD1
clone_size: -
v_call: TRBV6-5
j_call: TRBJ1-5

cdr3_aa: CASSQALSGTGGGYGYTF
cdr3_nt: TGCGCCAGCAGCCAAGCCCTATCCGGGACAGGGGGTGGCTATGGCTACACCTTC
d_call: TRBD1
clone_size: -
v_call: TRBV4-3
j_call: TRBJ1-2

cdr3_aa: CASSLENRGRAEAFF
cdr3_nt: TGCGCCAGCAGCTTGGAAAACAGGGGTAGGGCTGAAGCTTTCTTT
d_call: TRBD1
clone_size: -
v_call: TRBV5-1
j_call: TRBJ1-1

cdr3_aa: CASSPPRTGELFF
cdr3_nt: TGTGCCAGCTCACCACCCAGGACCGGGGAGCTGTTTTTT
d_call: -
clone_size: -
v_call: TRBV18
j_call: TRBJ2-2

cdr3_aa: CASSLVAGNTEAFF
cdr3_nt: TGTGCCAGCAGCTTAGTAGCTGGGAACACTGAAGCTTTCTTT
d_call: -
clone_size: -
v_call: TRBV7-2
j_call: TRBJ1-1

cdr3_aa: CASSLEGALGTDTQYF
cdr3_nt: TGTGCCAGCAGCTTGGAGGGGGCGCTTGGCACAGATACGCAGTATTTT
d_call: TRBD1
clone_size: -
v_call: TRBV5-4
j_call: TRBJ2-3

cdr3_aa: CSVGGREANEQFF
cdr3_nt: TGCAGCGTGGGGGGGCGGGAGGCAAATGAGCAGTTCTTC
d_call: TRBD2
clone_size: -
v_call: TRBV29-1
j_call: TRBJ2-1

cdr3_aa: CASSPQGVNTEAFF
cdr3_nt: TGCGCCAGCAGTCCCCAGGGGGTGAACACTGAAGCTTTCTTT
d_call: TRBD1
clone_size: -
v_call: TRBV5-1
j_call: TRBJ1-1

cdr3_aa: CASSLRQLGVGEAFF
cdr3_nt: TGCGCCAGCAGCTTAAGACAGCTTGGGGTCGGTGAAGCTTTCTTT
d_call: -
clone_size: -
v_call: TRBV5-1
j_call: TRBJ1-1

cdr3_aa: CASSIRPRETQYF
cdr3_nt: TGTGCCAGTAGTATTAGGCCCAGGGAGACCCAGTACTTC
d_call: -
clone_size: -
v_call: TRBV19
j_call: TRBJ2-5

cdr3_aa: CASSRGLAGGVGDEQFF
cdr3_nt: TGCGCCAGCAGTAGGGGACTAGCGGGAGGTGTTGGGGATGAGCAGTTCTTC
d_call: TRBD2
clone_size: few
v_call: TRBV5-1
j_call: TRBJ2-1

cdr3_aa: CASSSGTGVSDTEAFF
cdr3_nt: TGTGCCAGTAGCTCCGGGACAGGGGTCTCCGACACTGAAGCTTTCTTT
d_call: TRBD1
clone_size: -
v_call: TRBV19
j_call: TRBJ1-1